This entry describes one T cell receptor beta chain. The germline V gene has CDR1 GTSNPN and CDR2 SVGIG (reference sequence). CDR3 length: 15 residues. The source of the sample is a study of CXCR3-negative and CXCR3-positive naive CD8 T cells. It was by 5' RACE with UMI labels that the TRB cDNA libraries were prepared. Each CDR3 protein gets one entry in TCRdb, which reprocessed the 5' RACE reads and gives no DNA. The table lists 75,000 to 95,000 distinct CDR3 sequences. Sequencing used naive CXCR3- CD8+ T cells from blood. Subset: CD45RO-CCR7+CD27+CD95- naive CD8+ T cells lacking CXCR3 (TNR3-). This clonotype was sampled from a human donor in good health. Some clones in this sample may be carry-over from other donors' samples. V is TRBV30 and J is TRBJ2-2; as DNA is missing, the TRBD1 call by TCRdb cannot be tested. CDR3 loop: CAWSGLGRKPGELFF.